The 7 T cell receptor beta chains below were found in one sample sequenced in a study of graft-versus-host responses after intestinal transplantation. Their antigens remain unidentified. Sequencing used immunoSEQ multiplex PCR; TCRdb keeps in-frame clones, though not all of them. The data contain tens of thousands of clones, less than 95% of them singletons. The specimen comprised unstimulated CD8+ T cells sorted from spleen or lymph node cells, sampled before intestinal transplant. These receptors originate from a human donor who received an intestinal transplant.

The DNA for the CDR3 is TGTGCCATCAGTGAGTCGCTAGCGGGGCCCTACAATGAGCAGTTCTTC. This sequence encodes CAISESLAGPYNEQFF. The J gene is TRBJ2-1, the V gene TRBV10-3, with 9 bases matching TRBD2. The CDR3 is 16 residues long. Germline-derived CDR1 and CDR2 are ENHRY and SYGVKD. The V and J ends lost 0 bases and 2 bases, in that order; junction bases with no gene match: 2.

This chain joins TRBV7-2 and TRBJ1-2; 10 bases line up with TRBD1. V gave up 5 bases and J gave up 8 bases; unmatched junction bases: 11. CDR3 size: 15 residues. In germline, CDR1 is SGHTA, CDR2 FQGNSA. The CDR3 protein is CASSRYDRGPGGYTF. The CDR3 nucleotides read TGTGCCAGCAGCCGATATGACAGGGGGCCTGGGGGCTACACCTTC.

The V gene is TRBV5-1, the J gene TRBJ2-7; a weak D match, TRBD2 (7 bases). CDR1 is SGHRS and CDR2 is YFSETQ in the germline V gene. The CDR3 sequence is 15 residues long. V gave up 0 bases and J gave up 4 bases, with 14 bases separating them. CDR3 residues: CASSLEGGLGYEQYF. The CDR3 DNA sequence: TGCGCCAGCAGCTTGGAGGGGGGGCTAGGTTACGAGCAGTACTTC.

This clone was seen only once. The chain recombines TRBV7-9 with TRBJ1-1, with a weak D call TRBD1 (5 bases). This CDR3 is built from 14 residues. Trimming left V 4 bases short and J 1 base short, with 10 bases between. Germline CDR1 is SEHNR and CDR2 is FQNEAQ (reference sequence). In DNA form, the CDR3 reads TGTGCCAGCAGCTCCGGGGGGTCGAACACTGAAGCTTTCTTT. It translates to CASSSGGSNTEAFF.

The rearrangement links TRBV5-4 to TRBJ1-1; D is unresolved. Germline loops: CDR1 SGHNT, CDR2 YYREEE (reference sequence). V lost 0 bases and J 1 base, leaving 7 bases between the germline ends. The CDR3 contains 14 residues. The CDR3 reads CASSLAGSNTEAFF. The CDR3 DNA is TGTGCCAGCAGCTTGGCCGGGTCGAACACTGAAGCTTTCTTT.

The chain carries TRBV15 and TRBJ1-5; TRBD1 might be the D (5 bases). The germline V gene has CDR1 LNHNV and CDR2 YYDKDF (reference sequence). V lost 0 bases, J lost 5 bases, and 8 bases lay in between. The CDR3 contains 14 residues. The CDR3 sequence is CATSRDGTDQPQHF. The DNA of the CDR3 is TGTGCCACCAGCAGAGATGGGACTGATCAGCCCCAGCATTTT.

The V gene is TRBV6-6, the J gene TRBJ1-2, with TRBD1 as a possible D gene (6 bases). This CDR3 contains 12 residues. CDR1 MNHNY and CDR2 SVGAGI come from the germline V gene (reference sequence). Trimming shortened V by 5 bases and J by 8 bases, and 12 bases separated the two germline ends. The CDR3 here is CASSNQGKGYTF. The CDR3 nucleotides are TGTGCCAGCAGTAACCAGGGGAAAGGCTACACCTTC.